This T cell receptor beta chain was found in a study of CD8 T cells in ankylosing spondylitis. The CDR3 is 13 amino acids. The ends were cut back, 4 bases at V and 11 bases at J, with 17 bases in the middle. CDR1 and CDR2 (germline): SEHNR, FQNEAQ (reference sequence). This clonotype has ten or more counts. No antigen is known for it. Study-wide results and limits: Disease-associated clones were reportedly significantly overrepresented in matched ankylosing spondylitis synovial fluid. In ankylosing spondylitis blood, a motif of roughly 8 highly homologous TCR beta variants appeared characteristic.

With molecular barcodes, quantitative 5'-RACE was used to make the TCR beta libraries. TCRdb re-called the 5' RACE reads with MiXCR, one entry per CDR3 protein. Of 450,000 to 550,000 distinct CDR3 sequences detected, approximately 5.3% appear once; the ten largest clones hold roughly 3.5%. What was sequenced was blood, either unsorted or a sorted T cell fraction (not recorded which). This receptor was identified in a male donor with ankylosing spondylitis. The chain combines TRBV7-9 with TRBJ1-1, with a weak D call TRBD1 (5 bases). CDR3 amino acids: CASSSGRTSKAFF. The CDR3 nucleotides read TGTGCCAGCAGCTCGGGACGGACGTCTAAGGCTTTCTTT.